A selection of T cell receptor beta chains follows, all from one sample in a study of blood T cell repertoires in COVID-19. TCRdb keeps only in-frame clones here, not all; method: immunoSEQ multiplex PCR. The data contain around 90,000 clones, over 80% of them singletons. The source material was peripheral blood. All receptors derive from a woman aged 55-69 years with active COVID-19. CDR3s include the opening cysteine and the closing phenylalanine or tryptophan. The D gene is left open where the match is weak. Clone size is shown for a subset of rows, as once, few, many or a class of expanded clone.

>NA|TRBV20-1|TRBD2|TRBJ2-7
CSATGGGEQYF
TGCAGTGCTACGGGAGGTGGCGAGCAGTACTTC
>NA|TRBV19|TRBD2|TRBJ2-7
CASSIGATSGTWEQYF
TGTGCCAGTAGTATTGGGGCGACTAGCGGGACATGGGAGCAGTACTTC
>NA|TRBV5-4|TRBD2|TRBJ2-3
CASSPSGLAGNFTDTQYF
TGTGCCAGCAGCCCATCAGGACTAGCGGGGAACTTCACAGATACGCAGTATTTT
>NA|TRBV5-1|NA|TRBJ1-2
CASSLAGGQRRNYGYTF
TGCGCCAGCAGCTTGGCAGGAGGACAGAGAAGGAACTATGGCTACACCTTC
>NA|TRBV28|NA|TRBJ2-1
CASSALGLAEQFF
TGTGCCAGTTCAGCCTTAGGACTCGCTGAGCAGTTCTTC
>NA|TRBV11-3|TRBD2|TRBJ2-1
CASSKSGGPYNEQFF
TGTGCCAGCAGCAAAAGCGGGGGCCCCTACAATGAGCAGTTCTTC
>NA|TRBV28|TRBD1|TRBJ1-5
CASSLIAGQGNQPQHF
TGTGCCAGCAGTTTAATTGCTGGACAGGGGAATCAGCCCCAGCATTTT
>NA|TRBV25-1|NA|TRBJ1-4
CASRQLQGEKLFF
TGTGCCAGCCGACAGCTTCAGGGGGAAAAACTGTTTTTT
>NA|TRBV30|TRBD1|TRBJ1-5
CAWSSGQGEWQPQHF
TGTGCCTGGAGCAGCGGACAGGGTGAGTGGCAGCCCCAGCATTTT
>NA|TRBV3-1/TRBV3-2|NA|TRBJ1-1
CASSPGHRNTEAFF
TGTGCCAGCAGCCCGGGACACAGGAACACTGAAGCTTTCTTT
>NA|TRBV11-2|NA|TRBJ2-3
CASSYATDTQYF
TGTGCCAGCAGCTACGCGACAGATACGCAGTATTTT
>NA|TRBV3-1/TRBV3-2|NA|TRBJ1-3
CASSQDKRPIYF
TGTGCCAGCAGCCAAGATAAGCGTCCCATATATTTT
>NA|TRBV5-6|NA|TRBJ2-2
CASSTRETGNHRTGELFF
TGTGCCAGCAGCACTCGAGAAACAGGGAATCATCGAACCGGGGAGCTGTTTTTT
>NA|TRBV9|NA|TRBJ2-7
CASSVGTGTESSYEQYF
TGTGCCAGCAGCGTAGGAACAGGAACCGAGAGCTCCTACGAGCAGTACTTC
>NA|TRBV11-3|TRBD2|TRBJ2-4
CASSLGGRAFTGAKNIQYF
TGTGCCAGCAGCTTGGGCGGGAGGGCCTTTACAGGAGCCAAAAACATTCAGTACTTC
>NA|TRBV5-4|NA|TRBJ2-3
CASSVGGRGTDTQYF
TGTGCCAGCAGCGTCGGAGGACGCGGCACAGATACGCAGTATTTT
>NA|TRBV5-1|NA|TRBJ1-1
CASSFLGGRMNTEAFF
TGCGCCAGCAGCTTCTTAGGGGGTAGGATGAACACTGAAGCTTTCTTT
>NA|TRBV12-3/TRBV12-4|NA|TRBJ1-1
CASSAGNTEAFF
TGTGCCAGCAGTGCGGGGAACACTGAAGCTTTCTTT
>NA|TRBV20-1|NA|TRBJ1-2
CSASPDRINYGYTF
TGCAGTGCTAGTCCTGACAGAATCAACTATGGCTACACCTTC
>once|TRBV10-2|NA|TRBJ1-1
CASSGGNTEAFF
TGCGCCAGCAGTGGAGGGAACACTGAAGCTTTCTTT
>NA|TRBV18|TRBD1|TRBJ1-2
CASSPSRTGGVDDYGYTF
TGTGCCAGCTCACCGTCGCGGACAGGGGGCGTTGATGATTATGGCTACACCTTC
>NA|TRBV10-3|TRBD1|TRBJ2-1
CAISEPPSGTAYNEQFF
TGTGCCATCAGTGAGCCTCCCTCCGGGACAGCCTACAATGAGCAGTTCTTC
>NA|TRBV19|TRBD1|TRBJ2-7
CASSIRGTVPYEQYF
TGTGCCAGTAGTATTCGTGGGACAGTTCCGTACGAGCAGTACTTC
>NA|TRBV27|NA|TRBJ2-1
CASSLDRPAYNEQFF
TGTGCCAGCAGTTTAGACAGACCGGCCTACAATGAGCAGTTCTTC
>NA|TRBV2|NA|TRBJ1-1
CASRVRPQGNTEAFF
TGTGCCAGCAGGGTTCGACCGCAGGGGAACACTGAAGCTTTCTTT
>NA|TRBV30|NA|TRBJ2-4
CAWSGQNIQYF
TGTGCCTGGAGTGGGCAGAACATTCAGTACTTC
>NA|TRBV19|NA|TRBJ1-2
CASRTRAHGYTF
TGTGCCAGTAGGACCAGGGCGCATGGCTACACCTTC
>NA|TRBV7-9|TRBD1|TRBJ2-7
CASTETGQGTYEQYF
TGTGCCAGCACCGAAACCGGACAGGGAACCTACGAGCAGTACTTC
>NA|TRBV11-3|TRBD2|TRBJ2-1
CASSFLAGEGNEQFF
TGTGCCAGCAGCTTTCTAGCGGGAGAGGGCAATGAGCAGTTCTTC
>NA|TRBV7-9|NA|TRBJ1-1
CASSLDGGRNTEAFF
TGTGCCAGCAGCTTAGACGGGGGTCGGAACACTGAAGCTTTCTTT
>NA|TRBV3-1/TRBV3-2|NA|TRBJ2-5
CASSQRGLETQYF
TGTGCCAGCAGCCAAAGAGGGTTGGAGACCCAGTACTTC
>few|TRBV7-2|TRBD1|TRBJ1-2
CASSPITPGQLYGYTF
TGTGCCAGCAGCCCAATAACTCCGGGACAGTTGTATGGCTACACCTTC
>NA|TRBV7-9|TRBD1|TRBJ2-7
CASSRDRVYEQYF
TGTGCCAGCAGCCGGGACAGGGTTTACGAGCAGTACTTC
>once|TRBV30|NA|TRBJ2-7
CAWSRVYEQYF
TGTGCCTGGAGCAGGGTCTACGAGCAGTACTTC
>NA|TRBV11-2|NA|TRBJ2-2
CASTYRVRGELFF
TGTGCCAGCACTTACAGGGTTCGCGGGGAGCTGTTTTTT
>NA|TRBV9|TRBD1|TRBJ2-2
CASSETGGGGELFF
TGTGCCAGCAGTGAAACAGGGGGCGGCGGGGAGCTGTTTTTT
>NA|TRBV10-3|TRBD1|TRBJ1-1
CAIKRQGGTEAFF
TGTGCCATCAAGCGACAGGGTGGCACTGAAGCTTTCTTT
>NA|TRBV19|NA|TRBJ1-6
CASSETHNGDSPLHF
TGTGCCAGTAGTGAGACACATAACGGGGATTCACCCCTCCACTTT
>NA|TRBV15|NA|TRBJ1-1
CATLLGSQNTEAFF
TGTGCCACCTTGTTGGGCTCTCAGAACACTGAAGCTTTCTTT
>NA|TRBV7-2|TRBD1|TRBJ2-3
CASSPPGQGLLDTQYF
TGTGCCAGCAGCCCCCCGGGACAGGGGTTATTAGATACGCAGTATTTT
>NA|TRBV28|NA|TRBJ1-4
CASTPPRSFGEKLFF
TGTGCCAGCACCCCTCCGAGGTCTTTCGGTGAAAAACTGTTTTTT
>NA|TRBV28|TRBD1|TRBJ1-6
CASSPPASTGAISPLHF
TGTGCCAGCAGTCCGCCGGCGAGTACAGGGGCTATTTCACCCCTCCACTTT
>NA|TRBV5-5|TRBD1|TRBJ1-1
CASSLGFGTAPRGWAAEAFF
TGTGCCAGCAGCTTGGGGTTCGGGACAGCTCCCAGGGGGTGGGCGGCTGAAGCTTTCTTT
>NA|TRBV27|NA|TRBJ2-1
CASIPTGESSYNEQFF
TGTGCCAGCATTCCGACGGGGGAATCCTCCTACAATGAGCAGTTCTTC
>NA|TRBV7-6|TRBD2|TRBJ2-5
CASSLGASGLQETQYF
TGTGCCAGCAGCTTAGGAGCTAGCGGACTACAAGAGACCCAGTACTTC